Listed below are T cell receptor beta chains from one sample, sequenced in a study of beta chain features in type 1 diabetes. Sequencing used immunoSEQ multiplex PCR; TCRdb keeps in-frame clones, though not all of them. Here the sample spans 600,000 to 700,000 clones, around an eighth being singletons. The sequenced sample was naive CD4+ T cells from blood. The receptor set was obtained from a man aged 18 to 29 with type 1 diabetes. The CDR3 runs from the conserved cysteine through the conserved F or W. A D gene is named only where the DNA matches it firmly. Only some rows state a clone size, as once, few, many or a class for expanded clones.

D,J,size,V,CDR3,DNA
NA,TRBJ2-1,NA,TRBV2,CASRSTLLGYHEQFF,TGTGCCAGCAGGTCTACCCTGTTGGGTTACCATGAGCAGTTCTTC
NA,TRBJ1-6,NA,TRBV5-1,CASSLGTATGTLHF,TGCGCCAGCAGCTTGGGGACAGCCACAGGGACCCTCCACTTT
NA,TRBJ1-1,few,TRBV30,CAWALGGEAFF,TGTGCCTGGGCCCTCGGGGGAGAAGCTTTCTTT
NA,TRBJ1-4,few,TRBV2,CASSDGGINEKLFF,TGTGCCAGCAGTGACGGGGGGATTAATGAAAAACTGTTTTTT
NA,TRBJ2-3,NA,TRBV5-1,CASSLGLSTDTQYF,TGCGCCAGCAGCTTGGGACTTTCCACAGATACGCAGTATTTT
TRBD1,TRBJ2-7,few,TRBV19,CASKGQGEYEQYF,TGTGCCAGTAAAGGACAGGGGGAGTACGAGCAGTACTTC
TRBD1,TRBJ2-7,NA,TRBV19,CASSGTGGNPPYEQYF,TGTGCCAGTAGTGGGACAGGGGGGAATCCACCCTACGAGCAGTACTTC
NA,TRBJ1-1,few,TRBV2,CASIGRGISTEAFF,TGTGCCAGCATAGGCAGGGGAATAAGCACTGAAGCTTTCTTT
NA,TRBJ2-6,few,TRBV7-2,CASSPTASGANVLTF,TGTGCCAGCAGCCCCACAGCATCTGGGGCCAACGTCCTGACTTTC
TRBD1,TRBJ1-2,NA,TRBV25-1,CASSAPGQGHGYTF,TGTGCCAGCAGCGCTCCGGGACAGGGGCATGGCTACACCTTC
NA,TRBJ2-1,few,TRBV19,CASSNSGTNEQFF,TGTGCCAGTAGTAATTCGGGGACCAATGAGCAGTTCTTC
NA,TRBJ2-3,NA,TRBV19,CASSVADTQYF,TGTGCCAGTAGTGTTGCAGATACGCAGTATTTT
NA,TRBJ2-2,few,TRBV7-2,CASSLHLDRGTGELFF,TGTGCCAGCAGCTTACATCTCGATCGGGGCACCGGGGAGCTGTTTTTT
NA,TRBJ1-1,NA,TRBV18,CASSQPSVGYTEAFF,TGTGCCAGCTCACAGCCTTCGGTCGGCTACACTGAAGCTTTCTTT
NA,TRBJ1-6,few,TRBV30,CAWSVSGTGSPLHF,TGTGCCTGGAGTGTTTCAGGGACGGGTTCACCCCTCCACTTT
NA,TRBJ1-1,NA,TRBV29-1,CSVVTGAGTEAFF,TGCAGCGTTGTAACCGGGGCCGGGACTGAAGCTTTCTTT